This T cell receptor (beta chain) appears in the sequencing data of a study of T cells in Graves' hyperthyroidism and ophthalmopathy. The definition of stable Graves' hyperthyroidism was no ophthalmopathy progression within 18 months. These patients, aged 18 to 65, had recently diagnosed hyperthyroidism lasting under 2 months. Together with thyroid ultrasound, orbital computed tomography, serum thyroxine and TRAb, clinical symptoms were used for diagnoses. To note about this clonotype: Its antigen is still unknown. A much larger clonotype is one base distant, so this may be a read error. As the CDR3 is not closed by the conserved phenylalanine or tryptophan, this likely results from a read error.

Study outcomes and limitations: A 13 V-J model separated ophthalmopathy from stable hyperthyroidism.

Amplification targeted TCR beta CDR3 regions from RNA transcripts. The TCR CDR3 first-round RT-PCR relied on the HTBI primer set. Using its own MiXCR run on the multiplex PCR reads, TCRdb lists one record per CDR3 protein. The table shows 610,000 or so distinct CDR3 sequences, with approximately 44% occurring only once. With 7 bases removed from V and 0 bases from J, the gap between germline ends came to 18 bases. CDR1 is SGHTA and CDR2 is FQGNSA in the germline V gene. The CDR3 is made up of 16 amino acids. The V call is TRBV7-2, the J call TRBJ1-1; D might be TRBD1 (6 bases). The TCR comes from a woman aged 18-35 years with Graves' hyperthyroidism. Sequences were obtained from peripheral blood or thyroid tissue (not recorded which). The chain's CDR3 is CASIPWGQGLNTEAFL. The CDR3 DNA reads as TGTGCCAGCATCCCCTGGGGGCAGGGTTTGAACACTGAAGCTTTCCTT.